This T cell receptor beta chain was sequenced during a study of response to subunit inactivated influenza vaccine. Findings and caveats of the study: Only a handful of new T cells, the authors suggested, are recruited with each seasonal influenza vaccination.

TCRdb re-called the RT-PCR reads through MiXCR, storing one row per CDR3 protein. The sample lists about 190,000 distinct CDR3 sequences, approximately 14% occurring once. Turning to this clonotype: Its antigen is currently unknown.

This sample comprised CD8+ T cells sorted from PBMCs, obtained about 5 days after vaccination. This receptor was identified in a man in his fifties who received an inactivated influenza vaccine.

In nucleotides, the CDR3 is TGTGCCAGCAGCTGGATAGCGGGGGGCCTATTCACCCAAGAGACCCAGTACTTC. Translated: CASSWIAGGLFTQETQYF. The genes are TRBV11-1 and TRBJ2-5; 10 bases line up with TRBD2. V was clipped by 4 bases and J by 1 base; unmatched bases: 12. Looked up from germline, CDR1 is SGHAT and CDR2 is FQDESV (reference sequence). The CDR3 extends over 18 amino acids. Looking up the rest from reference TRBV11-1 and TRBJ2-5 gives the full variable domain: EAEVAQSPRYKITEKSQAVAFWCDPISGHATLYWYRQILGQGPELLVQFQDESVVDDSQLPKDRFSAERLKGVDSTLKIQPAELGDSAMYLCASSWIAGGLFTQETQYFGPGTRLLVL.